Following are 8 T cell receptor beta chains from one sample sequenced in a study of T cell changes during pregnancy in multiple sclerosis. Some clones are missing from TCRdb's copy, which holds only in-frame ones; the method was immunoSEQ multiplex PCR. The sample carries more than 35,000 clones, 90% recorded once. The source material was CD4+ T cells from peripheral blood mononuclear cells, sampled in the second trimester of pregnancy. The source is a female donor with multiple sclerosis, enrolled in a pregnancy study.

This chain links TRBV7-9 with TRBJ1-5; maybe TRBD1 (5 bases). The V end lost 3 bases, the J end lost 0 bases, and 15 bases lay between the germline ends. This CDR3 is built from 17 residues. Germline-derived CDR1 and CDR2 are SEHNR and FQNEAQ (reference sequence). Here the CDR3 DNA reads TGTGCCAGCAGCTTTTCTCAGGGCGGTTATAGCAATCAGCCCCAGCATTTT. The encoded protein is CASSFSQGGYSNQPQHF.

V gene TRBV28 combines with J gene TRBJ2-7; 10 positions match TRBD2. Germline V gene data show CDR1 as MDHEN and CDR2 as SYDVKM. The CDR3 runs to 15 residues. Trimming cost V 2 bases and J 4 bases; bases outside gene matches: 5. Here the CDR3 reads CASSLSGRAVYEQYF. The CDR3 DNA reads as TGTGCCAGCAGTTTAAGCGGGAGGGCCGTTTACGAGCAGTACTTC.

The chain links TRBV28 to TRBJ2-7, with D maybe TRBD2 (6 bases). This CDR3 has 13 amino acids. Trimming removed 3 bases at V and 3 bases at J, with 9 bases between. Germline V gives CDR1 MDHEN, CDR2 SYDVKM. CDR3 region: CASSLGLLYEQYF. CDR3 in DNA: TGTGCCAGCAGTTTGGGACTTCTCTACGAGCAGTACTTC.

The chain uses TRBV5-4 and TRBJ2-7; D remains unclear. This CDR3 has 10 residues. Per the germline V gene, CDR1 is SGHNT and CDR2 is YYREEE (reference sequence). Trimming took 6 bases from V and 7 from J, leaving 8 bases between them. The chain's CDR3 is CASKTGEQYF. The DNA of the CDR3 is TGTGCCAGCAAAACCGGGGAGCAGTACTTC.

This chain connects TRBV5-1 to TRBJ1-2; no clear D gene. V was pared by 0 bases and J by 4 bases, with 10 bases between. This CDR3 is built from 14 residues. Germline assignment: CDR1 SGHRS and CDR2 YFSETQ. CDR3 residues: CASSLASEAYGYTF. For the CDR3, the DNA is TGCGCCAGCAGCTTGGCCTCGGAGGCCTATGGCTACACCTTC.

The chain couples TRBV11-2 to TRBJ1-1, with a tentative D call TRBD1 (5 bases). V shed 2 bases and J shed 5 bases, with 12 bases lying between them. This CDR3 spans 14 amino acids. The germline V gene encodes CDR1 SGHAT and CDR2 FQNNGV. This CDR3 reads CASSLTQKGTEAFF. As DNA, the CDR3 is TGTGCCAGCAGCTTAACACAAAAGGGGACTGAAGCTTTCTTT.

The chain carries TRBV27 and TRBJ2-7, with 10 bases identical to TRBD2. The germline CDR1 and CDR2 sequences are MNHEY and SMNVEV (reference sequence). The length of the CDR3 is 14 residues. The V segment lost 8 bases and the J segment 7 bases; nucleotides outside the gene matches: 11. CDR3 residues: CASGKAGGPWEQYF. CDR3 coding DNA: TGTGCCAGCGGGAAAGCGGGAGGGCCTTGGGAGCAGTACTTC.

The rearrangement links TRBV4-3 to TRBJ2-1; 7 nucleotides line up with TRBD2. The germline V gene has CDR1 LGHNA and CDR2 YSLEER. The CDR3 loop spans 13 amino acids. The V segment lost 1 base and the J segment 15 bases; nucleotides outside the gene matches: 9. CDR3 coding DNA: TGCGCCAGCAGCCAAGGCGGACGGGAGGCCGTGTTCTTC. This codes for CASSQGGREAVFF.